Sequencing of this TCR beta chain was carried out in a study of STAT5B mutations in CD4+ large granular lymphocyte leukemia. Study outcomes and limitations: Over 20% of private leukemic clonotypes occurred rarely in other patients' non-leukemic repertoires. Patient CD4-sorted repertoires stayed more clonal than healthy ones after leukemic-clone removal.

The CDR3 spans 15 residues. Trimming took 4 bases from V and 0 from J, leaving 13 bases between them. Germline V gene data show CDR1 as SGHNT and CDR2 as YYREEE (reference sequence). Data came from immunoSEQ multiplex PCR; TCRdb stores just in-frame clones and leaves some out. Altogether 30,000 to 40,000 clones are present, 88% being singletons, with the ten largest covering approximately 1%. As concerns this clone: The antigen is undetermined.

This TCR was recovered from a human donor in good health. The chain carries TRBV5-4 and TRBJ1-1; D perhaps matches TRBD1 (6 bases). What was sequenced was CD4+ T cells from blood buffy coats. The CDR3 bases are TGTGCCAGCAGCGGGGGGGGCAGCATGAACACTGAAGCTTTCTTT. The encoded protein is CASSGGGSMNTEAFF.